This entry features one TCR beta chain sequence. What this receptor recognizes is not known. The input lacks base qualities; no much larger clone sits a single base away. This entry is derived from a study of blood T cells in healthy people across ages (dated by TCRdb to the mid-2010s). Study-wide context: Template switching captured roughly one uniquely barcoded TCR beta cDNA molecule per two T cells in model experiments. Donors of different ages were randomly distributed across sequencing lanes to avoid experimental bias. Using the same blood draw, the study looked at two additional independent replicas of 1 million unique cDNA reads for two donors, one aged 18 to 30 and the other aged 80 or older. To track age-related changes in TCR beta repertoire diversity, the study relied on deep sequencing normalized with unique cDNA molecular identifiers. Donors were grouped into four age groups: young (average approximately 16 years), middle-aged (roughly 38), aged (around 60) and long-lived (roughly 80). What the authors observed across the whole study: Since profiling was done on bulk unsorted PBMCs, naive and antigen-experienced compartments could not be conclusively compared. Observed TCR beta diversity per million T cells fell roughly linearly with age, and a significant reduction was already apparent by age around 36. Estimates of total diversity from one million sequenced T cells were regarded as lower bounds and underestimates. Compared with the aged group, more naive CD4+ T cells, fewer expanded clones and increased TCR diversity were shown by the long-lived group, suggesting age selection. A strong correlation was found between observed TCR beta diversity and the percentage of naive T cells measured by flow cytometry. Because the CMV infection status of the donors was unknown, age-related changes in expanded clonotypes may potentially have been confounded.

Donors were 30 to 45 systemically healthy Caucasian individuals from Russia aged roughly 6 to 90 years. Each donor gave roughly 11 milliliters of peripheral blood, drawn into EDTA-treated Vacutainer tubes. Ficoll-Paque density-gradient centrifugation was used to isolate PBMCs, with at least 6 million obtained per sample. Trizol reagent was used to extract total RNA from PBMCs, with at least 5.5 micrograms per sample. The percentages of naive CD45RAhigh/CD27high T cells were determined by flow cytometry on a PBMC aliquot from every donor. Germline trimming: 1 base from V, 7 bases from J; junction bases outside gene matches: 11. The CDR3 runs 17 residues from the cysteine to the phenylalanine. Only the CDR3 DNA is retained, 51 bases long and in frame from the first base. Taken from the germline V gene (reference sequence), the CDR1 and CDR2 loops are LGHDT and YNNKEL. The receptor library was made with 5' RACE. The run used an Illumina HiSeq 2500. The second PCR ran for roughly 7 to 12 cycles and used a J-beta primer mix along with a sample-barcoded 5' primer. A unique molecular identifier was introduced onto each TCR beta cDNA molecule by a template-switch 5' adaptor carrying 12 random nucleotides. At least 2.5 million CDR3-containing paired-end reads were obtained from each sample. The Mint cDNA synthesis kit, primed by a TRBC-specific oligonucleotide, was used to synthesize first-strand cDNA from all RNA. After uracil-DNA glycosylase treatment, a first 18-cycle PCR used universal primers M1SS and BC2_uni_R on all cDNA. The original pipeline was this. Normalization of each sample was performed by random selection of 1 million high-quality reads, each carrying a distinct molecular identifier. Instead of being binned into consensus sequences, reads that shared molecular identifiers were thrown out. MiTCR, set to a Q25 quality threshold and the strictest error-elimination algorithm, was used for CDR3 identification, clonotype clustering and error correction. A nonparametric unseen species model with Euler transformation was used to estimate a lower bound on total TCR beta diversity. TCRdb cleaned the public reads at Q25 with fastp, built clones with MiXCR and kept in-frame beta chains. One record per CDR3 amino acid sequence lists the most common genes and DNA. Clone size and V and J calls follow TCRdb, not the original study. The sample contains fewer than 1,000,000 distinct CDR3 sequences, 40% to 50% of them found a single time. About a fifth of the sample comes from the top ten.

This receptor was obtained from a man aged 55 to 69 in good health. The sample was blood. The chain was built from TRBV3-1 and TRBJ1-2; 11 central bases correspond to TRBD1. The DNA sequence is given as TGTGCCAGCAGCCAAGCTGGACAGGGGGCATCAGTAGGTGGCTACACCTTC. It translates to CASSQAGQGASVGGYTF. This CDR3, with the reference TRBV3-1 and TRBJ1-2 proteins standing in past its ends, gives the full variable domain DTAVSQTPKYLVTQMGNDKSIKCEQNLGHDTMYWYKQDSKKFLKIMFSYNNKELIINETVPNRFSPKSPDKAHLNLHINSLELGDSAVYFCASSQAGQGASVGGYTFGSGTRLTVV.